This TCR beta chain was documented in a study of cytomegalovirus exposure and HLA in healthy donors. Germline V lookup: CDR1 GTSNPN, CDR2 SVGIG (reference sequence). This CDR3 is built from 14 residues. V gave up 5 bases and J gave up 8 bases, with 16 bases separating them. The table lists this clone with a few counts. Antigen specificity is unknown. Primers: 60 Vbeta forward and 13 Jbeta reverse. Original methodology: Unique TCR beta chains totaled some 88 million in a later count, with roughly 10 million of them shared. The protocol was immunoSEQ multiplex PCR, while the TCRdb copy is restricted to in-frame clones and leaves out a portion. D and trimming come from the DNA, and the V and J calls and clone size come from that table. This sample has roughly 170,000 clones; around four fifths occur once, and the top ten carry less than 15%. Study outcomes and limitations: HLA-A and HLA-B allele assignments for most subjects were reportedly predicted accurately using TCR beta sequences.

This clonotype was sampled from a woman aged 45-65 years in good health and CMV-seropositive. The V and J genes are TRBV30 and TRBJ1-6; a possible D gene is TRBD1 (5 bases). The sample was PBMCs. The CDR3 DNA reads as TGTGCCTGGCGGAACACAGGAATCTATTCACCCCTCCACTTT. Translating gives CAWRNTGIYSPLHF.